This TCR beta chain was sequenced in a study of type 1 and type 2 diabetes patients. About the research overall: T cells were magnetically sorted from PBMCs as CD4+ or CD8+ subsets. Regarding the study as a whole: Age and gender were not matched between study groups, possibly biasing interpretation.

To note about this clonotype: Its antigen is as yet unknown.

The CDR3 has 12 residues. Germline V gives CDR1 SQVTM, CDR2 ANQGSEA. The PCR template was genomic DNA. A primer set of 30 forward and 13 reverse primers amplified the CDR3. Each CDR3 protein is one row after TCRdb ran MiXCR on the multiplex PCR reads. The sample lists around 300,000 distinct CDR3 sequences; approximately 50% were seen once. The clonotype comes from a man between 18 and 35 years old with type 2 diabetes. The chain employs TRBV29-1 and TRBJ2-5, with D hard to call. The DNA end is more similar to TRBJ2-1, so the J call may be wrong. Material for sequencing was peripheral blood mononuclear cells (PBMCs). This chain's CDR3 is CSAPDSNNEQFF. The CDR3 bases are TGCAGCGCCCCTGACTCAAACAATGAGCAGTTCTTC.